This passage covers 24 T cell receptor beta chains from one sample sequenced in a study of T cell responses to AZD1222 COVID-19 vaccine. Data came from immunoSEQ multiplex PCR; TCRdb stores just in-frame clones and leaves some out. The sample lists about 110,000 clones; around nine tenths were seen once. The material was peripheral blood, obtained on day 0 of AZD1222 vaccination. The receptors were sampled from an adult in good health.

CDR3 DNA: TGTGCCAGCAGCAAGGGACTAGCGGGTCACCTGGGGCAGACCCAGTACTTC. Protein product: CASSKGLAGHLGQTQYF. The rearrangement uses TRBV27 and TRBJ2-5; 12 bases are a match to TRBD2. The CDR3 spans 17 residues. Losses at the gene ends were 6 bases for V and 6 bases for J; bases not matched to a gene: 14. Germline V gene sequence: CDR1 MNHEY, CDR2 SMNVEV (reference sequence).

The chain has TRBV5-4 and TRBJ2-7; D possibly uses TRBD1 or TRBD2 (5 bases each). V lost 4 bases and J 2 bases, leaving 19 bases between the germline ends. This CDR3 spans 16 amino acids. Germline CDR1 SGHNT, CDR2 YYREEE (reference sequence). CDR3 sequence (DNA): TGTGCCAGCAGCGCAAAGGGACCTAACTCAGCCTACGAGCAGTACTTC. This gives the protein CASSAKGPNSAYEQYF.

The V and J genes are TRBV15 and TRBJ1-5; D might be TRBD1 (6 bases). Germline CDR1 is LNHNV and CDR2 is YYDKDF (reference sequence). CDR3 length equals 18 residues. The germline V and J ends were trimmed by 1 base and 2 bases, with 18 bases remaining between them. Here the CDR3 DNA reads TGTGCCACCAGCAGAGGTGGTGGGGGCCAGACGGGCAATCAGCCCCAGCATTTT. Its protein is CATSRGGGGQTGNQPQHF.

J is TRBJ1-6 and V is TRBV4-1; D is unresolved. The CDR3 spans 15 residues. V was pared by 5 bases and J by 9 bases, with 17 bases between. The germline V gene encodes CDR1 MGHRA and CDR2 YSYEKL. The CDR3 spells CASSYLRRMGSPLHF. For the CDR3, the DNA is TGCGCCAGCAGCTACCTGCGCAGAATGGGTTCACCCCTCCACTTT.

This clone was seen more than once but under ten times. The gene calls are TRBV7-2 and TRBJ1-3, with D possibly TRBD1 on 6 matching bases. Germline values: CDR1 SGHTA, CDR2 FQGNSA. V was shortened by 2 bases and J by 3 bases, with 11 bases between the two germline ends. This CDR3 is 15 amino acids long. CDR3 nucleotide sequence: TGTGCCAGCAGCTTACTCGGGGGCGGTGGAAACACCATATATTTT. This encodes CASSLLGGGGNTIYF.

The chain uses TRBV5-4 and TRBJ1-1, with 7 bases matching TRBD1. V was clipped by 0 bases and J by 1 base; unmatched bases: 3. Germline lookup yields CDR1 SGHNT and CDR2 YYREEE (reference sequence). The length of the CDR3 is 15 residues. The CDR3 is CASSLAGTENTEAFF. In DNA, the CDR3 is TGTGCCAGCAGCTTGGCCGGGACAGAGAACACTGAAGCTTTCTTT.

This clone occurred once. This chain connects TRBV19 to TRBJ1-1; D is unclear. Germline loops: CDR1 LNHDA, CDR2 SQIVND (reference sequence). V was cut by 1 base and J by 1 base, with 7 bases left in between. This CDR3 region has 14 residues. CDR3 sequence: CASSIGRANTEAFF. Here the CDR3 DNA reads TGTGCCAGTAGTATAGGAAGGGCGAACACTGAAGCTTTCTTT.

This chain links TRBV7-2 with TRBJ2-2; the D gene is possibly TRBD2 (6 bases). CDR1 is SGHTA, CDR2 FQGNSA, per germline. The CDR3 is 15 residues long. Trimming removed 0 bases at V and 5 bases at J, with 10 bases between. The DNA for the CDR3 is TGTGCCAGCAGCTTAGCCGGAGGGGCGACCGGGGAGCTGTTTTTT. Translating it yields CASSLAGGATGELFF.

The chain recombines TRBV19 with TRBJ1-2; the D is unclear. The germline CDR1 and CDR2 sequences are LNHDA and SQIVND (reference sequence). The CDR3 loop spans 16 amino acids. Trimming shortened V by 4 bases and J by 4 bases, and 19 bases separated the two germline ends. The CDR3 here is CASSSRPAGTPYGYTF. CDR3 DNA sequence: TGTGCCAGTAGTAGCCGCCCGGCAGGAACCCCCTATGGCTACACCTTC.

This rearrangement joins TRBV10-3 to TRBJ2-6, with TRBD1 matching 7 bases. With 10 bases clipped from V and 0 bases from J, the junction kept 9 bases outside the gene matches. The germline V gene encodes CDR1 ENHRY and CDR2 SYGVKD. This CDR3 is built from 16 residues. The DNA for the CDR3 is TGTGCCAGCCAAAAGGACAGGCGCTCTGGGGCCAACGTCCTGACTTTC. It translates to CASQKDRRSGANVLTF.

This chain connects TRBV7-3 to TRBJ2-2; D gene ambiguous. Trimming left V 5 bases short and J 8 bases short, with 12 bases between. Germline CDR1 and CDR2: SGHTA and FQGTGA. CDR3 length: 13 amino acids. The CDR3 reads CASSHSWGGELFF. The CDR3 DNA sequence: TGTGCCAGCAGCCACAGCTGGGGTGGGGAGCTGTTTTTT.

The chain is built from TRBV15 and TRBJ2-1; 7 bases agree with TRBD2. The CDR3 spans 17 residues. Trimming took 5 bases from V and 9 from J; bases not matched to a gene: 19. Germline CDR1 LNHNV, CDR2 YYDKDF (reference sequence). For the CDR3, the DNA is TGTGCCACCAGCTCGGGGCGGGGGATGGCGGGAACGTTTGAGCAGTTCTTC. Translating gives CATSSGRGMAGTFEQFF. The variable domain in full, with the rest retrieved from reference TRBV15 and TRBJ2-1, is DAMVIQNPRYQVTQFGKPVTLSCSQTLNHNVMYWYQQKSSQAPKLLFHYYDKDFNNEADTPDNFQSRRPNTSFCFLDIRSPGLGDTAMYLCATSSGRGMAGTFEQFFGPGTRLTVL.

This sequence joins TRBV6-5 and TRBJ1-1, with D maybe TRBD1 (5 bases). V lost 4 bases, J lost 4 bases, and 13 bases lay in between. The V gene's germline CDR1 is MNHEY and CDR2 SVGAGI. CDR3 length: 14 amino acids. CDR3 in DNA: TGTGCCAGCAGTTGGACCAGGGTGGGCACTGAAGCTTTCTTT. This translates into CASSWTRVGTEAFF.

The J gene is TRBJ1-5, the V gene TRBV15; possibly TRBD1 for D (5 bases). The CDR3 is made up of 16 amino acids. Deletions cut 0 bases from V and 5 bases from J, with 14 bases between. Germline CDR1 LNHNV, CDR2 YYDKDF (reference sequence). CDR3 in DNA: TGTGCCACCAGCAGAGATCAAAGGGGATTCGATCAGCCCCAGCATTTT. Translation: CATSRDQRGFDQPQHF.

The genes are TRBV7-8 and TRBJ2-7; TRBD2 aligns across 11 bases. The J segment lost 3 bases and the V segment lost 5 bases, leaving 3 bases of the junction unmatched. The CDR3 runs 14 residues. Germline values: CDR1 SGHVS, CDR2 FQNEAQ. CDR3: CASSRLAGNYEQYV. DNA of the CDR3: TGTGCCAGCAGCCGACTAGCGGGAAACTACGAGCAGTACGTC.

The chain joins TRBV5-3 to TRBJ2-7; the match to TRBD2 covers 7 bases. TRBV5-3 is known as an ORF, though its function is uncertain. This CDR3 region has 14 residues. With 10 bases clipped from V and 1 base from J, the junction kept 11 bases outside the gene matches. The CDR3 sequence is CAQGEASGSYEQYV. In DNA form, the CDR3 reads TGTGCCCAAGGGGAAGCTAGCGGTTCCTACGAGCAGTACGTC.

The chain joins TRBV7-2 to TRBJ2-2; D gene ambiguous. Germline assignment: CDR1 SGHTA and CDR2 FQGNSA. Trimming shortened V by 5 bases and J by 11 bases, and 9 bases separated the two germline ends. The CDR3 is 11 amino acids. For the CDR3, the DNA is TGTGCCAGCAGCGGTCCACCCGAGCTGTTTTTT. Encoded protein: CASSGPPELFF.

This clone was detected once. J is TRBJ1-6 and V is TRBV30, with unresolved D. V was cut by 3 bases and J by 3 bases, with 6 bases left in between. CDR1 and CDR2 (germline): GTSNPN, SVGIG (reference sequence). The CDR3 covers 13 residues. CDR3 nucleotide sequence: TGTGCCTGGAGGGCAGGCTATAATTCACCCCTCCACTTT. This encodes CAWRAGYNSPLHF.

CDR3 in DNA: TGTGCCAGCAGCTTTTCTTCGGGACAGGGGCCGGGGGCTTTCTTT. Protein product: CASSFSSGQGPGAFF. The chain employs TRBV5-5 and TRBJ1-1, with 10 bases that match TRBD1. Germline CDR1 reads SGHKS; CDR2 reads YYEKEE (reference sequence). Trimming removed 2 bases from V and 11 bases from J; junction bases left unmatched: 12. The CDR3 loop spans 15 amino acids.

This chain uses TRBV5-4 with TRBJ2-3; perhaps D is TRBD1 or TRBD2 (5 bases each). This CDR3 region has 16 residues. The germline V and J ends were trimmed by 4 bases and 5 bases, with 20 bases remaining between them. Germline loops: CDR1 SGHNT, CDR2 YYREEE (reference sequence). The CDR3 region has the DNA TGTGCCAGCAGCCCCCCGGGGCTTTCTTGGGTAGATACGCAGTATTTT. It codes for CASSPPGLSWVDTQYF.

The chain links TRBV5-4 to TRBJ2-1, with TRBD2 matching 7 bases. The CDR3 consists of 15 residues. CDR1 is SGHNT, CDR2 YYREEE, per germline (reference sequence). V lost 0 bases, J lost 0 bases, and 0 bases stayed unmatched. The CDR3: CASSLGGGSYNEQFF. The DNA of the CDR3 is TGTGCCAGCAGCTTGGGGGGGGGCTCCTACAATGAGCAGTTCTTC. Variable domain in full (rest from reference TRBV5-4 and TRBJ2-1): ETGVTQSPTHLIKTRGQQVTLRCSSQSGHNTVSWYQQALGQGPQFIFQYYREEENGRGNFPPRFSGLQFPNYSSELNVNALELDDSALYLCASSLGGGSYNEQFFGPGTRLTVL.

This chain joins TRBV3-1 (or the pseudogene TRBV3-2) and TRBJ2-7; 8 positions agree with TRBD1. Per the germline V gene, CDR1 is LGHDT and CDR2 is YNNKEL (reference sequence). Trimming cost V 4 bases and J 1 base; bases outside gene matches: 0. This CDR3 comprises 13 residues. The CDR3 here is CASSRTGSYEQYF. The DNA for the CDR3 is TGTGCCAGCAGCCGGACAGGGTCCTACGAGCAGTACTTC.

V and J are TRBV9 and TRBJ1-1, with 7 bases fitting TRBD1. CDR3 length: 15 residues. V was clipped by 4 bases and J by 5 bases; unmatched bases: 11. Germline CDR1 is SGDLS and CDR2 is YYNGEE. The CDR3: CASSIRGDPGTEAFF. As DNA, the CDR3 is TGTGCCAGCAGCATCAGGGGGGACCCGGGAACTGAAGCTTTCTTT. Variable domain in full (rest from reference TRBV9 and TRBJ1-1): DSGVTQTPKHLITATGQRVTLRCSPRSGDLSVYWYQQSLDQGLQFLIQYYNGEERAKGNILERFSAQQFPDLHSELNLSSLELGDSALYFCASSIRGDPGTEAFFGQGTRLTVV.

CDR3 nucleotides: TGTGCCAGCTCAGGATTTGGAGCGGGCAATATCAAAGATACGCAGTATTTT. It specifies CASSGFGAGNIKDTQYF. The chain joins TRBV18 to TRBJ2-3; a weak D match, TRBD2 (6 bases). Germline assignment: CDR1 KGHSH and CDR2 LQKENI. The V end was cut by 5 bases, the J end by 5 bases, with 23 bases between. The CDR3 loop spans 17 amino acids. Complete variable domain (other parts from reference TRBV18 and TRBJ2-3): NAGVMQNPRHLVRRRGQEARLRCSPMKGHSHVYWYRQLPEEGLKFMVYLQKENIIDESGMPKERFSAEFPKEGPSILRIQQVVRGDSAAYFCASSGFGAGNIKDTQYFGPGTRLTVL.